The entry below describes one T cell receptor (beta chain). Its antigen is currently unknown. These data originate in a study of T cell repertoires in cytomegalovirus infection. Study-wide findings and caveats: Dominating the ex vivo response were HLA-C-restricted CMV-specific TCR beta clonotypes.

TCRdb independently ran MiXCR on the reads; one entry per CDR3 protein. The table records around 71,000 distinct CDR3 sequences, 20% of them present only once. CDR1 is LGHNA, CDR2 YSLEER, per germline. V dropped 0 bases and J dropped 4 bases, with 13 bases sitting between them. This CDR3 has 16 amino acids. The sequence was collected from a human donor in good health (CMV status not recorded). Some clones in this sample may be carry-over from other donors' samples. The rearrangement links TRBV4-3 to TRBJ2-1; a possible D gene is TRBD2 (7 bases). This sample comprised CD8+ T cells from cultured PBMCs, obtained from culture after CMV antigen stimulation. The CDR3 bases are TGCGCCAGCAGCCAAGATTTGCGGGGGACATACAATGAGCAGTTCTTC. It yields the protein CASSQDLRGTYNEQFF.